This TCR beta chain originates from a study of blood T cell repertoires in COVID-19. Study as a whole: The United States, Italy and Spain were the sources of the acute and convalescent COVID-19 samples. T cells, B-cell-depleted T cells, or PBMCs provided the cDNA or gDNA that served as material.

The V segment lost 0 bases and the J segment 5 bases; nucleotides outside the gene matches: 7. Germline CDR1 LNHNV, CDR2 YYDKDF (reference sequence). This CDR3 comprises 15 residues. Under the authors' procedure: By means of reference gene primer amplification, nucleated cell counts were estimated. TCRdb's table, derived via immunoSEQ multiplex PCR, lists solely in-frame clones and lacks some. That table furnishes V, J and clone size, whereas the DNA furnished D and trimming. In the table there are 150,000 or so clones, 80% to 90% of which are singletons. The gene calls are TRBV15 and TRBJ2-7; 7 bases map to TRBD1. Sample: peripheral blood. This sequence was found in an older woman with acute or convalescent COVID-19. In DNA form, the CDR3 reads TGTGCCACCAGCAGAGATCGGACAGGACCTAACGAGCAGTACTTC. It yields the protein CATSRDRTGPNEQYF.